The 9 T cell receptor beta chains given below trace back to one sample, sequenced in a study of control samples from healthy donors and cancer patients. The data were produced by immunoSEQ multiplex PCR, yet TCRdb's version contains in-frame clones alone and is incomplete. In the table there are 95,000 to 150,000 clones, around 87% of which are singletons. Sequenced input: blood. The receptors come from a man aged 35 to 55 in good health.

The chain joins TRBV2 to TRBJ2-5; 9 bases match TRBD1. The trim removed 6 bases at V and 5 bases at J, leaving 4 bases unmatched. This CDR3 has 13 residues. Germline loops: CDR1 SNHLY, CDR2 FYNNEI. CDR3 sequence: CASRTGGLETQYF. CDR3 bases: TGTGCCAGCAGGACAGGGGGACTGGAGACCCAGTACTTC.

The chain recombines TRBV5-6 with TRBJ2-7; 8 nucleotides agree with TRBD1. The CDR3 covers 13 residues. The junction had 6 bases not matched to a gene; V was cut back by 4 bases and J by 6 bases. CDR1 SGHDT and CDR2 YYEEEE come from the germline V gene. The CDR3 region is CASSRTGHGEQYF. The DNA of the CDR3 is TGTGCCAGCAGCAGGACAGGGCATGGCGAGCAGTACTTC.

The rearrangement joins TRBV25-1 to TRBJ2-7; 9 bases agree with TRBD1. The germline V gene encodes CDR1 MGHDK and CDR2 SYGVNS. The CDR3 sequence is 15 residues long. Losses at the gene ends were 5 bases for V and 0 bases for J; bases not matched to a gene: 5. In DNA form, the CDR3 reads TGTGCCAGCAGTAATGGACAGGGGAGCTCCTACGAGCAGTACTTC. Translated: CASSNGQGSSYEQYF.

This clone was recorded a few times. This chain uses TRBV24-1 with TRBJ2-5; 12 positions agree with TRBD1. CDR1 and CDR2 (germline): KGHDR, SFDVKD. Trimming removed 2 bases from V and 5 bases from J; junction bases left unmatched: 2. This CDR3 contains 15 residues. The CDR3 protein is CATSDWDRGLETQYF. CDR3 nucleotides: TGTGCCACCAGTGATTGGGACAGGGGGCTGGAGACCCAGTACTTC.

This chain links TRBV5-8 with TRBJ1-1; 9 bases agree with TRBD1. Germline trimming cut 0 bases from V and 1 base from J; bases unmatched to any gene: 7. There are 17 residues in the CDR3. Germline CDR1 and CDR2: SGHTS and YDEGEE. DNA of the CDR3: TGTGCCAGCAGCTTGGTAGGACAGGGGATGGGGAACACTGAAGCTTTCTTT. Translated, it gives CASSLVGQGMGNTEAFF.

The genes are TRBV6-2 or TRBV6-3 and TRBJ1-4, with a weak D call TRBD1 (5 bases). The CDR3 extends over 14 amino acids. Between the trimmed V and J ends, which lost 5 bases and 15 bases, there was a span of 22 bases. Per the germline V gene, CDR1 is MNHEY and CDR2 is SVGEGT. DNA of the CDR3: TGTGCCAGCAGTCCAGCTCGGGGGAATGTGAAGGTGTTTTTT. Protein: CASSPARGNVKVFF.

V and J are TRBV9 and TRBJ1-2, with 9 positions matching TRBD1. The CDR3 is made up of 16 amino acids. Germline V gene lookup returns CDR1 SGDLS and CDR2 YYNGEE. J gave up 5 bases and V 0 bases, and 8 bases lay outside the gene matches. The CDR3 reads CASSVVPGQGRYGYTF. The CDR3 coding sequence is TGTGCCAGCAGCGTAGTTCCTGGACAGGGGAGGTATGGCTACACCTTC. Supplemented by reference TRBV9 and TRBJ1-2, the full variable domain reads DSGVTQTPKHLITATGQRVTLRCSPRSGDLSVYWYQQSLDQGLQFLIQYYNGEERAKGNILERFSAQQFPDLHSELNLSSLELGDSALYFCASSVVPGQGRYGYTFGSGTRLTVV.

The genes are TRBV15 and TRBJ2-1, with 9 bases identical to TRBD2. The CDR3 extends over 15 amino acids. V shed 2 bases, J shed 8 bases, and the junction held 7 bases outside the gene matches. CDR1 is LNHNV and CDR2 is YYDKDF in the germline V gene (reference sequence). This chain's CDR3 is CATSRSGGRYDEQFF. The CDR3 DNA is TGTGCCACCAGCAGAAGCGGGGGGAGGTACGATGAGCAGTTCTTC.

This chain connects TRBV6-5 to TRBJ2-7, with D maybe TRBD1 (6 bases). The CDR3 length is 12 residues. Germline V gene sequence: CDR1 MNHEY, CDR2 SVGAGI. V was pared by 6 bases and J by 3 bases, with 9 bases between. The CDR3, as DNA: TGTGCCAGCAGGGACAGATTCTACGAGCAGTACTTC. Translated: CASRDRFYEQYF.